Below, one T cell receptor (beta chain) is given with its context. Its binding antigen is unknown. No much larger clone exists at a distance of one base, and base qualities are not known. Donors were 39 systemically healthy Caucasian individuals from Russia aged roughly 6 to 90 years. Each donor gave approximately 9.4 milliliters of peripheral blood, drawn into EDTA-treated Vacutainer tubes. Ficoll-Paque density-gradient centrifugation was used to isolate PBMCs, with at least 7 million per sample. Trizol reagent was used to extract total RNA from PBMCs, with at least 6 micrograms per sample. For every donor, flow cytometry on a PBMC aliquot measured the percentage of naive CD45RAhigh/CD27high T cells. The library was made by 5' RACE. TCRdb shows the sequencer as Illumina HiSeq 2500. A second about 7 to 12 cycle PCR used a sample-barcoded 5' primer and a J-beta primer mix. A template-switch 5' adaptor carrying 12 random nucleotides introduced a unique molecular identifier onto each TCR beta cDNA molecule. Each sample yielded at least 3 million CDR3-containing paired-end reads. First-strand cDNA synthesis was performed from all RNA using the Mint cDNA synthesis kit, with priming by a TRBC-specific oligonucleotide. After uracil-DNA glycosylase treatment, a first 18-cycle PCR used universal primers M1SS and BC2_uni_R on all cDNA. As for how the authors treated the data: Each sample was normalized by randomly selecting 1 million high-quality reads, each carrying a distinct molecular identifier. Instead of being binned into consensus sequences, reads with shared molecular identifiers were discarded. MiTCR, run with a Q25 quality threshold and the strictest error-elimination algorithm, handled CDR3 identification, clonotype clustering and error correction. A nonparametric unseen species model with Euler transformation was used to estimate lower-bound total TCR beta diversity. TCRdb reran the public reads through fastp at Q25 and MiXCR, keeping productive beta chains. Each record represents a unique CDR3 protein, reported with the most common genes and DNA among its rows. TCRdb, rather than the study authors, made the V and J calls. The sample contains about 1.4 million distinct CDR3 sequences, almost 60% of them found a single time. The leading ten clones occupy over 5.5% of the sample.

The data were taken from a study of blood T cells in healthy people across ages (dated by TCRdb to the mid-2010s). For the wider study: In model experiments, template switching captured about one uniquely barcoded TCR beta cDNA molecule for every two T cells. To track age-related changes in TCR beta repertoire diversity, the study relied on deep sequencing normalized with unique cDNA molecular identifiers. The donors were divided into four age groups: young (average approximately 17 years), middle-aged (approximately 39), aged (approximately 64) and long-lived (more than 75). To avoid experimental bias, donors of different ages were distributed randomly across sequencing lanes. Two additional independent replicas of 1 million unique cDNA reads from the same blood draw were analyzed for two donors (one aged 18 to 30 and one aged 80 or older).

Here V drops 6 bases and J drops 5 bases, and the junction holds 6 bases not matched to any gene. The germline V gene gives CDR1 as MNHEY and CDR2 as SVGEGT. From the cysteine through the phenylalanine, the CDR3 covers 13 amino acids. The kept DNA is CDR3 alone, 39 bases in frame from the first base. What the work shows at the level of the full study, not this receptor alone: Because donor CMV infection status was unknown, age-related changes in expanded clonotypes were potentially confounded. As age increased, observed TCR beta diversity per million T cells dropped in a roughly linear way, and a significant reduction was already evident by age 40. There was a strong correlation between observed TCR beta diversity and the percentage of naive T cells measured by flow cytometry. Because profiling used bulk unsorted PBMCs, naive and antigen-experienced compartments could not be compared conclusively. Compared with the aged group, more naive CD4+ T cells, fewer expanded clones and increased TCR diversity were shown by the long-lived group, suggesting age selection. Estimates of total diversity based on one million sequenced T cells were considered lower bounds and underestimates.

The sequence links TRBV6-2 or TRBV6-3 to TRBJ2-5, with TRBD1 matching 7 junction bases. This clonotype was obtained from a man aged 18 to 29 in good health. Sample: blood. The nucleotide sequence is given as TGTGCCAGCAGGAACAGGGGAACGGAGACCCAGTACTTC. This yields the protein CASRNRGTETQYF.